These T cell receptor beta chains were read from a single sample in a study of regulatory T cells in long-lasting Graves disease. Each CDR3 protein gets one entry after TCRdb re-called the multiplex PCR reads with MiXCR. The sample yields about 430,000 distinct CDR3 sequences, 20% to 25% seen once. Sequenced material: peripheral blood mononuclear cells (PBMCs), taken when the disease was refractory, from a patient treated with antithyroid drugs. The receptors were sampled from a female donor with Graves disease. Each CDR3 is given with its conserved first and last residue.

length,V,CDR3
15,TRBV6-1,CATTSASPNTGELFF
18,TRBV12-3/TRBV12-4,CASSFAPSTQPQDNEQFF
12,TRBV2,CASSVGQETQYF
13,TRBV7-6,CASSRNMNTEAFF
14,TRBV6-1,CASSELRALYEQYF
11,TRBV30,CAWSVSFTLHF
13,TRBV30,CAWSVAGGLEQYF
12,TRBV24-1,CATSEGTETQYF
12,TRBV7-9,CASSFRGETQYF
15,TRBV6-9,CASSSGRAAGNEQFF
15,TRBV20-1,CSALRLAGGLDEQFF
18,TRBV6-1,CASSPGDEVLAEQETQYF
14,TRBV9,CASSPRQAPDTQYF
19,TRBV27,CASRHDYITGSATRSTAFF
13,TRBV6-2/TRBV6-3,CASTSGKTLEQYF
13,TRBV29-1,CSVEGQGGYEQYF
15,TRBV11-2,CASSSSRYPRETQYF
15,TRBV2,CASSEGGQANTEAFF
13,TRBV27,CASSWGDSYEQYF
13,TRBV2,CASRARLNTEAFF
17,TRBV25-1,CASSRRTGTALGEKLFF
12,TRBV2,CASVRVTGELFF
13,TRBV20-1,CKAGGKGDEKLFF
12,TRBV20-1,CSATGPLEEAFF
16,TRBV6-1,CASSGIAGVWTGELFF
14,TRBV28,CASSSPGTSPEQFF
14,TRBV3-1,CASSQNRVNQPQHF
15,TRBV10-2,CASSVGLAGVETQYF
15,TRBV10-1,CASSATGTPAYEQYF
14,TRBV30,CAWRGTGGTDTQYF
14,TRBV28,CASSLSLSSYEQYF
16,TRBV27,CATQGKPGRDTGELFF
17,TRBV6-1,CASSRFLTGGANHEQYF
20,TRBV15,CATSGPGTPVGSLSTDTQYF
15,TRBV2,CASMLRQGRTGELFF
16,TRBV16,CASSLWLGTNTGELFF
14,TRBV10-3,CAISESVAAYEQYF
14,TRBV2,CASGGEEVYYGYTF
16,TRBV28,CASSNRLAGGADTQYF
15,TRBV7-9,CASSYGQPLNEKLFF
14,TRBV5-5,CASSLSASGAEQYF
14,TRBV5-1,CASSQGQGGFEQYF
14,TRBV11-2,CASSLDLRGTGYTF
15,TRBV5-1,CASSSDSEASGEQYF